This T cell receptor beta chain was sequenced for a study of radiation and T cells in renal cell carcinoma. Sample treatment: treatment-naive control, cytoreductive nephrectomy. Data came from immunoSEQ multiplex PCR; TCRdb stores just in-frame clones and leaves some out. The table has 12,000 to 15,000 clones, 55% to 70% seen once. Germline V gene sequence: CDR1 GTSNPN, CDR2 SVGIG (reference sequence). The CDR3 loop spans 16 amino acids. V gave up 2 bases and J gave up 4 bases; unmatched junction bases: 8. The clonotype comes from a man in his fifties or sixties with renal cell carcinoma. Sample: tumor tissue, taken from a patient whose treatment was nephrectomy without radiotherapy. This chain joins TRBV30 and TRBJ1-6; the match to TRBD1 covers 7 bases. This CDR3 reads CAWSPGRGSYNSPLHF. The DNA for the CDR3 is TGTGCCTGGAGTCCAGGCAGGGGGTCTTATAATTCACCCCTCCACTTT. Full variable domain (remainder filled in from reference TRBV30 and TRBJ1-6): SQTIHQWPATLVQPVGSPLSLECTVEGTSNPNLYWYRQAAGRGLQLLFYSVGIGQISSEVPQNLSASRPQDRQFILSSKKLLLSDSGFYLCAWSPGRGSYNSPLHFGNGTRLTVT.